This T cell receptor beta chain originates from a study of shared clonotypes between healthy human individuals. Study-level background: Per-donor plates numbered three CD4 naive, three CD4 memory, two CD8 naive and one CD8 memory.

Details on this clone: The antigen is undetermined. Other DNA sequences in this specimen translate into the identical CDR3.

Germline V gene lookup returns CDR1 SGHRS and CDR2 YFSETQ. Trimming removed 4 bases from V and 1 base from J, with 8 bases in between. The CDR3 covers 13 residues. Profiling relied on immunoSEQ multiplex PCR, and the TCRdb table lists in-frame clones only, not all of them. The sample records millions of clones, around nine tenths being singletons. Study results and caveats: Among non-shared clonotypes, generation probabilities were lower than among those shared by all four donors. Few donors restricted represented genetic and exposure-history diversity. Naive subsets typically showed greater estimated richness than memory subsets.

This clonotype originated in a young man in good health. V usage is TRBV5-1 and J usage is TRBJ2-5; no definite D call. The sequencing input was naive CD4+ T cells sorted from blood. Subset noted: CD45RA+ positively selected. DNA of the CDR3: TGCGCCAGCAGCCCGAATCCCCAAGAGACCCAGTACTTC. This sequence encodes CASSPNPQETQYF.